The rows below give T cell receptor beta chains drawn from one sample of a study of cytomegalovirus exposure and HLA in healthy donors. The assay was immunoSEQ multiplex PCR, and TCRdb's table has in-frame clones only and misses some. This sample carries 40,000 or so clones, over 70% of them seen once, and the ten largest clones take roughly 6.7%. Sequencing was carried out using PBMCs. These receptor sequences come from a man aged 25 to 45 in good health and CMV-seronegative. Each CDR3 is given without its conserved first and last residue.

J gene,V gene,CDR3 protein
TRBJ2-1,TRBV2,ASNRASGSGEQF
TRBJ2-5,TRBV2,ASFDPGTLETQY
TRBJ2-2,TRBV5-1,ASRGVAGNTGELF
TRBJ2-7,TRBV28,ASRPLGLAGGQGDFYEQY
TRBJ1-5,TRBV7-9,ATTDRVDQPQH
TRBJ1-1,TRBV5-6,ASSLVGPPGASDTEAF
TRBJ1-4,TRBV2,ASSFTDEKLF
TRBJ1-5,TRBV2,ASKSAGINQPQH
TRBJ2-2,TRBV19,ASHQGMTGELF
TRBJ1-4,TRBV5-5,ASSYRATNEKLF
TRBJ2-6,TRBV19,ASSREYRSGANVLT
TRBJ1-6,TRBV27,ASRPDRTNSPLH
TRBJ2-7,TRBV21-1,ASSKADRVYPYEQY
TRBJ2-5,TRBV5-1,ASSPLAGPQETQY
TRBJ2-7,TRBV7-8,ASSLAQGGTYEQY
TRBJ2-7,TRBV7-2,ASSQEGRREQY
TRBJ2-7,TRBV9,ASSPRGGTAYEQY